Below are 13 T cell receptor beta chains sequenced from a single sample in a study of blood T cell repertoires in COVID-19. The assay was immunoSEQ multiplex PCR, and TCRdb's table has in-frame clones only and misses some. Of tens of thousands of clones listed, roughly 84% are singletons. Source material: peripheral blood. All receptors derive from a man aged 50-60 years with COVID-19, enrolled during active disease.

This chain uses TRBV14 with TRBJ1-4; D unresolved. The CDR3 is made up of 14 amino acids. The V end lost 2 bases, the J end lost 6 bases, and 10 bases lay between the germline ends. Germline V gives CDR1 SGHDN, CDR2 FVKESK. As DNA, the CDR3 is TGTGCCAGCAGCCAAAGGACTTGGGATGAAAAACTGTTTTTT. This gives the protein CASSQRTWDEKLFF.

The CDR3 loop is CASSYGAGYNQPQHF. In DNA form, the CDR3 reads TGTGCCAGCAGTTACGGGGCAGGGTACAATCAGCCCCAGCATTTT. The chain combines TRBV6-2 or TRBV6-3 with TRBJ1-5; D may be TRBD1 (5 bases). Germline-derived CDR1 and CDR2 are MNHEY and SVGEGT. V was cut by 2 bases and J by 3 bases, with 11 bases left in between. The CDR3 is 15 amino acids.

V and J are TRBV4-1 and TRBJ1-2; TRBD1 agrees at 9 bases. Germline lookup yields CDR1 MGHRA and CDR2 YSYEKL. V dropped 3 bases and J dropped 6; count of bases not matched to a gene: 17. This CDR3 region has 18 residues. The CDR3 DNA reads TGCGCCAGCAGCCACCACACGCTCCGGGACAGGGTGGGGGATGGCTACACCTTC. Translated: CASSHHTLRDRVGDGYTF.

The V and J genes are TRBV5-1 and TRBJ2-3; 8 bases are a match to TRBD1. V shed 5 bases, J shed 2 bases, and the junction held 1 base outside the gene matches. The CDR3 is 13 residues long. Germline loops: CDR1 SGHRS, CDR2 YFSETQ. The CDR3 spells CASRTGVTDTQYF. The CDR3 region has the DNA TGCGCCAGCAGGACAGGGGTCACAGATACGCAGTATTTT.

This clone was recorded a few times. The chain uses TRBV28 and TRBJ1-6; 8 bases are a match to TRBD1. J gave up 10 bases and V 6 bases, and 8 bases lay outside the gene matches. The V gene's germline CDR1 is MDHEN and CDR2 SYDVKM. The CDR3 consists of 14 residues. The CDR3 coding sequence is TGTGCCAGCAGGTTGACAGGGGTGGGATCACCCCTCCACTTT. It encodes CASRLTGVGSPLHF.

This clone has a single count. V usage is TRBV7-9 and J usage is TRBJ2-5, with 14 bases identical to TRBD2. Germline CDR1 and CDR2: SEHNR and FQNEAQ (reference sequence). The CDR3 covers 15 residues. V dropped 4 bases and J dropped 8; count of bases not matched to a gene: 6. CDR3 nucleotides: TGTGCCAGCAGCTCTACGACTAGCGGGAGGGCCACCCAGTACTTC. As protein: CASSSTTSGRATQYF.

The CDR3 protein is CASSLNRGYEQYF. For the CDR3, the DNA is TGTGCCAGCAGTTTGAACAGGGGCTACGAGCAGTACTTC. The chain has TRBV2 and TRBJ2-7; 7 nucleotides align to TRBD1. With 5 bases clipped from V and 3 bases from J, the junction kept 4 bases outside the gene matches. The CDR3 runs 13 residues. CDR1 is SNHLY and CDR2 is FYNNEI in the germline V gene. The variable domain in full, with the rest retrieved from reference TRBV2 and TRBJ2-7, is EPEVTQTPSHQVTQMGQEVILRCVPISNHLYFYWYRQILGQKVEFLVSFYNNEISEKSEIFDDQFSVERPDGSNFTLKIRSTKLEDSAMYFCASSLNRGYEQYFGPGTRLTVT.

CDR3 protein: CATARVVATDTQYF. CDR3 DNA sequence: TGTGCCACCGCCCGGGTAGTCGCGACAGATACGCAGTATTTT. The gene calls are TRBV7-8 and TRBJ2-3; D remains unclear. CDR1 and CDR2 from the germline V gene are SGHVS and FQNEAQ. The V end lost 10 bases, the J end lost 3 bases, and 17 bases lay between the germline ends. The CDR3 is 14 residues long.

V is TRBV6-5 and J is TRBJ2-2; tentatively, D is TRBD2 (5 bases). The CDR3 covers 16 residues. V dropped 2 bases and J dropped 0 bases, with 10 bases sitting between them. Germline loops: CDR1 MNHEY, CDR2 SVGAGI. The CDR3 DNA reads as TGTGCCAGCAGTTACAGGCTAGCAGCGAACACCGGGGAGCTGTTTTTT. Protein sequence: CASSYRLAANTGELFF.

This clone has only a few counts. CDR3 protein: CASSQDSVRQGRLIPLHF. As DNA, the CDR3 is TGCGCCAGCAGCCAAGATTCCGTAAGACAGGGCCGATTAATACCCCTCCACTTT. This chain connects TRBV4-1 to TRBJ1-6, with 7 nucleotides matching TRBD1. There are 18 residues in the CDR3. The trim removed 0 bases at V and 12 bases at J, leaving 17 bases unmatched. CDR1 and CDR2 (germline): MGHRA, YSYEKL.

This clone was observed a single time. The CDR3 DNA reads as TGTGCCAGCAGCCTGTCGACTAGCGGGAGGCTCACACCGGAGACCCAGTACTTC. This gives the protein CASSLSTSGRLTPETQYF. This rearrangement joins TRBV7-2 to TRBJ2-5; 13 bases match TRBD2. This CDR3 has 18 amino acids. CDR1 and CDR2 from the germline V gene are SGHTA and FQGNSA. Trimming at V came to 5 bases and at J to 5 bases, leaving 14 bases not matched to a gene.

This clone rates as medium-sized (0.01 to 0.1%). The V call is TRBV4-1, the J call TRBJ1-3; D is perhaps TRBD1 (6 bases). The CDR3 contains 14 residues. From germline, CDR1 is MGHRA and CDR2 YSYEKL. The V and J ends lost 5 bases and 4 bases respectively, with 12 bases between them. The DNA of the CDR3 is TGCGCCAGCAGCGCCTGGACAGCAGGAAACACCATATATTTT. This translates into CASSAWTAGNTIYF.

The CDR3 reads CASSQRDIEYEQYF. The DNA for the CDR3 is TGCGCCAGCAGTCAACGGGACATTGAATACGAGCAGTACTTC. The chain couples TRBV23-1 to TRBJ2-7; TRBD1 might be the D (6 bases). TRBV23-1 belongs to the ORF category, with a function that is uncertain. The CDR3 totals 14 residues. Between the trimmed V and J ends, which lost 2 bases and 4 bases, there was a span of 12 bases.